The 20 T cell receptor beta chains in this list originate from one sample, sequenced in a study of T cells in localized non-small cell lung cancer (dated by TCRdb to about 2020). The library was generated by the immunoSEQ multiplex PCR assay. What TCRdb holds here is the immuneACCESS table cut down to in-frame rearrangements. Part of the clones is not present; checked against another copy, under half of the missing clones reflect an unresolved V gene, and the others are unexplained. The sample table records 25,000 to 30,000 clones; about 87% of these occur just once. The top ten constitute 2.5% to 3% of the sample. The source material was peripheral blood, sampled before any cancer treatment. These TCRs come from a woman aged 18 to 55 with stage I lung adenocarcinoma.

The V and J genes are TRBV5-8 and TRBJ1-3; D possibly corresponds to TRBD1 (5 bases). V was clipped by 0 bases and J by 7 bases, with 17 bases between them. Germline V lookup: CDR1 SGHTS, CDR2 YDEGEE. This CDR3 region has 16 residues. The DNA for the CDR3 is TGTGCCAGCAGCTTGGCTAGGGGTTCCATTCGGAACACCATATATTTT. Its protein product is CASSLARGSIRNTIYF.

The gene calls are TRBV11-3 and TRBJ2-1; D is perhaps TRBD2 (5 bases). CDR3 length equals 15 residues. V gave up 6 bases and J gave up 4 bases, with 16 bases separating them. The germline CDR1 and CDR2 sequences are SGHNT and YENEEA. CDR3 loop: CASSFSGVSYNEQFF. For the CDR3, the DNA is TGTGCCAGCAGTTTCAGCGGTGTCAGTTACAATGAGCAGTTCTTC.

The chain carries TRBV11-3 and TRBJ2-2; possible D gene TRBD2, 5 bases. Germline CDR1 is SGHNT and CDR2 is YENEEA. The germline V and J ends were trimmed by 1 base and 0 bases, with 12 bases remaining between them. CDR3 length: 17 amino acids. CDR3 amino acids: CASSLAFGGSNTGELFF. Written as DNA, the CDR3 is TGTGCCAGCAGCTTAGCATTTGGCGGGTCGAACACCGGGGAGCTGTTTTTT.

CDR3 region: CASSYSSRVRGEAFF. The CDR3 nucleotides are TGTGCCAGCAGTTACTCATCGCGGGTTCGTGGTGAAGCTTTCTTT. The chain recombines TRBV6-6 with TRBJ1-1; no definite D call. In germline, CDR1 is MNHNY, CDR2 SVGAGI (reference sequence). V was pared by 0 bases and J by 7 bases, with 15 bases between. The CDR3 runs to 15 residues.

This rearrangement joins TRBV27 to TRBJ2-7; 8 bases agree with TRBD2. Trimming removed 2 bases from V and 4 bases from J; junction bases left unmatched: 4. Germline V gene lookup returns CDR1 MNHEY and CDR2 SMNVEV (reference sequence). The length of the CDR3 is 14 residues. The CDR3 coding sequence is TGTGCCAGCAGTTTAGTCGGGGGGGGTTACGAGCAGTACTTC. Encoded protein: CASSLVGGGYEQYF.

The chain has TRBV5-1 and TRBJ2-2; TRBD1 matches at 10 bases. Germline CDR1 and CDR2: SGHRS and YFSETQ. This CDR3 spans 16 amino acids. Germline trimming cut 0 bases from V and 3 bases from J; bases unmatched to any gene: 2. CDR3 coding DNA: TGCGCCAGCAGCTTGGGACAGGGGGCTTACACCGGGGAGCTGTTTTTT. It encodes CASSLGQGAYTGELFF.

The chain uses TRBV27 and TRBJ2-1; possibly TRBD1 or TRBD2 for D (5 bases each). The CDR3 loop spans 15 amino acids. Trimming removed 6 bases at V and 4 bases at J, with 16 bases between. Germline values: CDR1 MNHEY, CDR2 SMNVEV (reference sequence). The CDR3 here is CASRNGADRYNEQFF. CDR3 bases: TGTGCCAGCAGGAACGGGGCCGACAGATACAATGAGCAGTTCTTC.

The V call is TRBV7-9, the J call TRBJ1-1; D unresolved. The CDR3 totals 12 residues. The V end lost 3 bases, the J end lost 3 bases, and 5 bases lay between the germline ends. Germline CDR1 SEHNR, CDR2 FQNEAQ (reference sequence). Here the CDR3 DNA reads TGTGCCAGCAGCTTTATGGACACTGAAGCTTTCTTT. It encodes CASSFMDTEAFF.

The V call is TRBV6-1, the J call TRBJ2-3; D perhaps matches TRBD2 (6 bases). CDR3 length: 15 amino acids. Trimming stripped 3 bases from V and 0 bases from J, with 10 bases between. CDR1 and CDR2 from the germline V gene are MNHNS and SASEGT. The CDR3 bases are TGTGCCAGCAGTGACTATAGCGGTAGCACAGATACGCAGTATTTT. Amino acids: CASSDYSGSTDTQYF.

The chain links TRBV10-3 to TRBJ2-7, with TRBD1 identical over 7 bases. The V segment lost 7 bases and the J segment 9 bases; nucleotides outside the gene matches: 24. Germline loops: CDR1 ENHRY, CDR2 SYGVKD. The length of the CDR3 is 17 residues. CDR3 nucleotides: TGTGCCATCACCCCGGGGCCCCCTCTGACAGGGCCCTGGAGGCAGTACTTC. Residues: CAITPGPPLTGPWRQYF.

CDR3 sequence (DNA): TGTGCCACCTCGAATCCTCCGTCACCCCTCCACTTT. Translation: CATSNPPSPLHF. V is TRBV25-1 and J is TRBJ1-6; the D is unclear. Germline V gene lookup returns CDR1 MGHDK and CDR2 SYGVNS. The CDR3 is made up of 12 amino acids. Deletions cut 10 bases from V and 10 bases from J, with 14 bases between.

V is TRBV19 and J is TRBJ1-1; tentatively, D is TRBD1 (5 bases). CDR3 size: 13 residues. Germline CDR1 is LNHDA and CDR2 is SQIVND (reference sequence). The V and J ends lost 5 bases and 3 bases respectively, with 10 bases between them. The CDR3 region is CASSSGGYTEAFF. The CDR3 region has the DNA TGTGCCAGTAGTTCCGGGGGTTACACTGAAGCTTTCTTT.

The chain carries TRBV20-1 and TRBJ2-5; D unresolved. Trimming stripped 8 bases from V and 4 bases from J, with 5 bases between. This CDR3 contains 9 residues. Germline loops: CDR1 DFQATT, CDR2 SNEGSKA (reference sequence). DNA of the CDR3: TGCAGTACTGGAGAGACCCAGTACTTC. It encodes CSTGETQYF.

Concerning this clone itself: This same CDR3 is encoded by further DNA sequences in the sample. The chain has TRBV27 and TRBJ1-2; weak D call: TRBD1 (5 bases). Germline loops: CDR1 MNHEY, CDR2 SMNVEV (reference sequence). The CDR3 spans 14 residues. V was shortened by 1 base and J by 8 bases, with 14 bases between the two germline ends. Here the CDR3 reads CASSLLGQGMGYTF. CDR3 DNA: TGTGCCAGCAGTTTATTAGGTCAGGGCATGGGCTACACCTTC.

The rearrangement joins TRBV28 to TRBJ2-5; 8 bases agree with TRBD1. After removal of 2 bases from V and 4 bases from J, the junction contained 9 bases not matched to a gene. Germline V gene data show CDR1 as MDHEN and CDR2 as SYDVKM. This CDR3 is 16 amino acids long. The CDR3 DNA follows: TGTGCCAGCAGTTTAAACAGGGGGGAGAGAAGAGAGACCCAGTACTTC. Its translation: CASSLNRGERRETQYF.

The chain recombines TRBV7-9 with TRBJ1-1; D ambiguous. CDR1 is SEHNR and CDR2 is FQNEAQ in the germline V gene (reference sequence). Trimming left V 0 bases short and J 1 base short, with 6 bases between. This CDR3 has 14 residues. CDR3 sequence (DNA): TGTGCCAGCAGCTTAGCGCTGCAGAACACTGAAGCTTTCTTT. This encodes CASSLALQNTEAFF.

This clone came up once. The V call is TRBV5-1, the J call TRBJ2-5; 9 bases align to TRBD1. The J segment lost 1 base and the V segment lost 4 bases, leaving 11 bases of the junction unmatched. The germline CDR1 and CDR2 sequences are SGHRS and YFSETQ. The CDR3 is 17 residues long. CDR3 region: CASSVRGQGRPQETQYF. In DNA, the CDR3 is TGCGCCAGCAGCGTGCGGGGACAGGGTCGTCCCCAAGAGACCCAGTACTTC.

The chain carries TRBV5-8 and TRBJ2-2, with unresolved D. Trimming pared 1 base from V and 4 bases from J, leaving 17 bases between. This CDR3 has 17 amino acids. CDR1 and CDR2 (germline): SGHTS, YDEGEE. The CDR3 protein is CASSLWAAERGTGELFF. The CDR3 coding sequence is TGTGCCAGCAGCTTGTGGGCAGCCGAAAGAGGCACCGGGGAGCTGTTTTTT.

The CDR3 is CAWSVLVTNSPLHF. The CDR3 coding sequence is TGTGCCTGGAGTGTACTTGTGACCAATTCACCCCTCCACTTT. This chain joins TRBV30 and TRBJ1-6; D is undetermined. V was shortened by 0 bases and J by 7 bases, with 10 bases between the two germline ends. The CDR3 runs 14 residues. Germline-derived CDR1 and CDR2 are GTSNPN and SVGIG (reference sequence).

Written as DNA, the CDR3 is TGTGCCAGTAGTTCATCTAGTGACAGCTCCTACAATGAGCAGTTCTTC. Encoded protein: CASSSSSDSSYNEQFF. The rearrangement links TRBV19 to TRBJ2-1; tentatively, D is TRBD1 (5 bases). This CDR3 region has 16 residues. The V and J ends lost 5 bases and 0 bases respectively, with 14 bases between them. CDR1 is LNHDA, CDR2 SQIVND, per germline (reference sequence).